A single sample gave rise to the 21 T cell receptor beta chains below, sequenced in a study of response to subunit inactivated influenza vaccine. TCRdb redid the calling of the RT-PCR reads with MiXCR, one entry per CDR3 protein. The sample has some 540,000 distinct CDR3 sequences; under 30% are singletons. These records were also assigned to another study, of T cells expressing NK-cell markers. Turning to that study: As the method of synthesis, 5'RACE template switching with UMIs yielded TCR beta cDNA.

The sequenced sample was CD4+ T cells sorted from PBMCs, obtained 11 to 12 days after vaccination. Receptors were obtained from a man in his forties or fifties who received an inactivated influenza vaccine.

This clonotype was counted only a few times. The chain recombines TRBV19 with TRBJ2-5, with D maybe TRBD1 (5 bases). CDR3 length: 14 amino acids. The germline CDR1 and CDR2 sequences are LNHDA and SQIVND (reference sequence). V was clipped by 3 bases and J by 4 bases, with 12 bases between them. CDR3 in DNA: TGTGCCAGTAGTATGGGCCAGGGCGGAGAGACCCAGTACTTC. Protein product: CASSMGQGGETQYF.

The CDR3 loop is CSVEKLDRPNEQFF. Written as DNA, the CDR3 is TGCAGCGTTGAAAAACTAGATCGCCCCAATGAGCAGTTCTTC. This rearrangement joins TRBV29-1 to TRBJ2-1; a possible D gene is TRBD2 (5 bases). CDR1 is SQVTM and CDR2 is ANQGSEA in the germline V gene. The CDR3 runs 14 residues. V was trimmed by 2 bases and J by 6 bases, leaving 14 bases between them.

This clonotype was picked up a small number of times. The rearrangement joins TRBV6-5 to TRBJ1-3; D ambiguous. The V gene's germline CDR1 is MNHEY and CDR2 SVGAGI. The germline V and J ends were trimmed by 2 bases and 0 bases, with 5 bases remaining between them. The CDR3 is 14 residues long. The CDR3 DNA reads TGTGCCAGCAGTTACCTCCCCTCTGGAAACACCATATATTTT. Its protein product is CASSYLPSGNTIYF.

This chain links TRBV29-1 with TRBJ1-1; D gene unclear. This CDR3 spans 12 amino acids. Deletions cut 6 bases from V and 4 bases from J, with 12 bases between. The V gene's germline CDR1 is SQVTM and CDR2 ANQGSEA. CDR3 loop: CSVIGPSTEAFF. In DNA form, the CDR3 reads TGCAGCGTGATTGGGCCTAGCACTGAAGCTTTCTTT. Together with reference TRBV29-1 and TRBJ1-1, the CDR3 gives the full variable domain: SAVISQKPSRDICQRGTSLTIQCQVDSQVTMMFWYRQQPGQSLTLIATANQGSEATYESGFVIDKFPISRPNLTFSTLTVSNMSPEDSSIYLCSVIGPSTEAFFGQGTRLTVV.

V gene TRBV7-8 combines with J gene TRBJ2-3, with 10 bases lining up with TRBD2. CDR1 and CDR2 from the germline V gene are SGHVS and FQNEAQ. The J segment lost 2 bases and the V segment lost 1 base, leaving 3 bases of the junction unmatched. The CDR3 sequence is 16 residues long. This CDR3 reads CASSLDLAGVTDTQYF. In DNA, the CDR3 is TGTGCCAGCAGCTTAGACCTAGCGGGAGTCACAGATACGCAGTATTTT.

This chain links TRBV6-1 with TRBJ1-2; D might be TRBD1 (5 bases). The CDR3 loop spans 13 amino acids. Germline lookup yields CDR1 MNHNS and CDR2 SASEGT. V lost 6 bases, J lost 6 bases, and 14 bases lay in between. In DNA form, the CDR3 reads TGTGCCAGCAGGACCCTACACAGGAATGGCTACACCTTC. Encoded protein: CASRTLHRNGYTF.

This clonotype has more than one count but fewer than ten. CDR3 coding DNA: TGCGCCAGCAGCCAAGGTACTAGCGGGAGGGCCTACGAGCAGTACTTC. Protein: CASSQGTSGRAYEQYF. The chain couples TRBV4-3 to TRBJ2-7, with 13 bases matching TRBD2. V lost 1 base and J lost 2; bases outside the gene matches: 2. The CDR3 has 16 amino acids. From germline, CDR1 is LGHNA and CDR2 YSLEER.

V is TRBV5-1 and J is TRBJ2-3; 8 bases are shared with TRBD2. There are 16 residues in the CDR3. Germline V gene sequence: CDR1 SGHRS, CDR2 YFSETQ. J lost 1 base, V lost 4 bases, and 8 bases had no gene match. Here the CDR3 reads CASSRDGGAGTDTQYF. The CDR3 nucleotides read TGCGCCAGCAGCCGGGACGGGGGGGCCGGCACAGATACGCAGTATTTT. Using reference TRBV5-1 and TRBJ2-3 for the parts outside the CDR3, the full variable domain is KAGVTQTPRYLIKTRGQQVTLSCSPISGHRSVSWYQQTPGQGLQFLFEYFSETQRNKGNFPGRFSGRQFSNSRSEMNVSTLELGDSALYLCASSRDGGAGTDTQYFGPGTRLTVL.

This clonotype has ten or more counts. The chain recombines TRBV20-1 with TRBJ2-5, with 7 bases lining up with TRBD2. V dropped 2 bases and J dropped 2; count of bases not matched to a gene: 2. The germline gives CDR1 DFQATT, CDR2 SNEGSKA (reference sequence). The CDR3 runs 13 residues. Here the CDR3 DNA reads TGCAGTGCTAGACTAGCGGAACAAGAGACCCAGTACTTC. It encodes CSARLAEQETQYF.

This clonotype was detected ten times or more. V gene TRBV11-2 combines with J gene TRBJ2-7; weak D call: TRBD1 (5 bases). The CDR3 covers 14 residues. V lost 4 bases to trimming and J lost 1 base, with 11 bases between them. Germline-derived CDR1 and CDR2 are SGHAT and FQNNGV. The CDR3 protein is CASSSTKGSYEQYF. Written as DNA, the CDR3 is TGTGCCAGCAGCTCCACGAAGGGGTCCTACGAGCAGTACTTC.

The chain links TRBV2 to TRBJ2-7; D unresolved. V dropped 2 bases and J dropped 4 bases, with 0 bases sitting between them. CDR1 and CDR2 (germline): SNHLY, FYNNEI. This CDR3 comprises 10 residues. For the CDR3, the DNA is TGTGCCAGCAGTGAATACGAGCAGTACTTC. Encoded protein: CASSEYEQYF. Full variable domain (remainder filled in from reference TRBV2 and TRBJ2-7): EPEVTQTPSHQVTQMGQEVILRCVPISNHLYFYWYRQILGQKVEFLVSFYNNEISEKSEIFDDQFSVERPDGSNFTLKIRSTKLEDSAMYFCASSEYEQYFGPGTRLTVT.

This clonotype showed up just a few times. The chain recombines TRBV6-1 with TRBJ2-5; TRBD1 agrees at 8 bases. The CDR3 extends over 15 amino acids. The junction had 7 bases not matched to a gene; V was cut back by 6 bases and J by 1 base. Germline CDR1 MNHNS, CDR2 SASEGT. Here the CDR3 reads CASRRRGTGQETQYF. Here the CDR3 DNA reads TGTGCCAGCAGACGGAGAGGGACAGGCCAAGAGACCCAGTACTTC.

CDR3 in DNA: TGCGCCAGCAGCTCCCCTTTGGCTCTGACCACCGGGGAGCTGTTTTTT. This codes for CASSSPLALTTGELFF. The V call is TRBV5-1, the J call TRBJ2-2; the D is unclear. The CDR3 is 16 amino acids. Germline CDR1 reads SGHRS; CDR2 reads YFSETQ. Trimming took 3 bases from V and 4 from J, leaving 16 bases between them.

The genes are TRBV20-1 and TRBJ2-7; D is unclear. Trimming took 3 bases from V and 4 from J, leaving 10 bases between them. CDR1 and CDR2 (germline): DFQATT, SNEGSKA (reference sequence). The CDR3 covers 12 residues. The CDR3: CSASRSSYEQYF. DNA of the CDR3: TGCAGTGCTAGTCGGTCTAGTTACGAGCAGTACTTC.

In its sample, this clonotype was seen many times. The V and J genes are TRBV5-1 and TRBJ1-2; maybe TRBD1 (5 bases). This CDR3 spans 13 amino acids. Germline assignment: CDR1 SGHRS and CDR2 YFSETQ. V was trimmed by 8 bases and J by 0 bases, leaving 11 bases between them. CDR3: CASRDAPNYGYTF. Here the CDR3 DNA reads TGCGCCAGTCGGGACGCCCCTAACTATGGCTACACCTTC.

The CDR3 DNA is TGTGCCAGCAGTTACTCGACCAGGGCTAACACCGGGGAGCTGTTTTTT. This translates into CASSYSTRANTGELFF. J is TRBJ2-2 and V is TRBV6-2 or TRBV6-3; a weak D match, TRBD1 (5 bases). Germline V lookup: CDR1 MNHEY, CDR2 SVGEGT. The CDR3 runs to 16 residues. V shed 0 bases and J shed 2 bases, with 10 bases lying between them.

The rearrangement joins TRBV5-1 to TRBJ2-3, with D uncertain. CDR1 and CDR2 from the germline V gene are SGHRS and YFSETQ. CDR3 length: 16 residues. V was clipped by 0 bases and J by 0 bases, with 11 bases between them. This CDR3 reads CASSLEGLTSTDTQYF. The CDR3 bases are TGCGCCAGCAGCTTGGAAGGGTTAACTAGCACAGATACGCAGTATTTT.

This clonotype was counted between two and nine times. The CDR3, as DNA: TGTGCCAGCAGCCACCCCCCGAGACGGTCGGACACTGAAGCTTTCTTT. Translating gives CASSHPPRRSDTEAFF. The genes are TRBV16 and TRBJ1-1, with no clear D. Per the germline V gene, CDR1 is KGHSY and CDR2 is FQNENV. This CDR3 has 16 amino acids. V was pared by 3 bases and J by 3 bases, with 17 bases between.

The V call is TRBV4-3, the J call TRBJ1-3; D gene uncertain. The V and J ends lost 1 base and 0 bases respectively, with 10 bases between them. This CDR3 has 16 amino acids. Germline CDR1 reads LGHNA; CDR2 reads YSLEER. The CDR3 region has the DNA TGCGCCAGCAGCCAAGGGTTGACGAGCTCTGGAAACACCATATATTTT. It yields the protein CASSQGLTSSGNTIYF.

V usage is TRBV7-2 and J usage is TRBJ2-4; D perhaps matches TRBD2 (5 bases). V lost 5 bases and J lost 5, with 16 bases in between. The CDR3 extends over 15 amino acids. Germline V gene sequence: CDR1 SGHTA, CDR2 FQGNSA. The CDR3 region is CASSPGSKTQNIQYF. The DNA for the CDR3 is TGTGCCAGCAGCCCGGGGAGCAAGACCCAAAACATTCAGTACTTC.

This clonotype was detected a few times. The rearrangement uses TRBV5-1 and TRBJ2-1, with D possibly TRBD2 on 6 matching bases. CDR1 is SGHRS, CDR2 YFSETQ, per germline. V was trimmed by 0 bases and J by 10 bases, leaving 14 bases between them. CDR3 length: 14 residues. In DNA form, the CDR3 reads TGCGCCAGCAGCTTGGACGCCAGCGCGGGGGAGCAGTTCTTC. It is translated as CASSLDASAGEQFF.